This T cell receptor beta chain was profiled in a study of CD8 T cells in ankylosing spondylitis. Trimming left V 1 base short and J 4 bases short, with 14 bases between. The CDR3 has 16 residues. CDR1 and CDR2 (germline): LGHDT, YNNKEL (reference sequence). From the 5' RACE reads, TCRdb called clonotypes with MiXCR, one entry per CDR3 protein. This sample has about 360,000 distinct CDR3 sequences, with about 20% found just once. The sample comprised blood, either unsorted or a sorted T cell fraction (not recorded which). This TCR was recovered from a male donor with ankylosing spondylitis or in good health (not recorded which). This rearrangement joins TRBV3-1 to TRBJ2-1; D possibly corresponds to TRBD1 (7 bases). The CDR3 loop is CASSQVGGQIYNEQFF. CDR3 in DNA: TGTGCCAGCAGCCAAGTCGGGGGACAGATTTACAATGAGCAGTTCTTC.